A selection of T cell receptor beta chains follows, all from one sample in a study of blood T cell repertoires in COVID-19. Produced via immunoSEQ multiplex PCR; TCRdb's table is partial and in-frame only. This sample yields roughly 290,000 clones, of which roughly 86% are seen a single time; 7.8% belongs to the top ten. Sequencing used peripheral blood. The source is a woman between 50 and 59 years old who had recovered from COVID-19. The CDR3 runs from the conserved cysteine through the conserved F or W. Each record gives: J gene, V gene, D gene, clone size, CDR3 protein, CDR3 DNA. A D gene is named only where the DNA matches it firmly. Clone size is given for some rows only: seen once, a few or many times, or a class if the clone is expanded.

TRBJ2-7,TRBV28,NA,NA,CASFRSSYEQYF,TGTGCCAGCTTTCGGAGCTCCTACGAGCAGTACTTC
TRBJ2-7,TRBV9,NA,NA,CASSVDYAYEQYF,TGTGCCAGCAGCGTAGACTACGCCTACGAGCAGTACTTC
TRBJ1-5,TRBV19,NA,NA,CASSPGEVFGQPQHF,TGTGCCAGTAGTCCGGGGGAGGTTTTTGGTCAGCCCCAGCATTTT
TRBJ1-2,TRBV6-5,NA,NA,CASTIDRSYYGYTF,TGTGCCAGCACCATTGACAGGTCCTACTATGGCTACACCTTC
TRBJ2-5,TRBV5-1,TRBD1,once,CASSYGQGQETQYF,TGCGCCAGCAGCTATGGACAGGGCCAAGAGACCCAGTACTTC
TRBJ1-1,TRBV24-1,TRBD1,NA,CATSDQQGLETEAFF,TGTGCCACCAGTGATCAACAGGGGTTGGAGACTGAAGCTTTCTTT
TRBJ2-2,TRBV4-1,TRBD2,many,CASSQGPSGNTGELFF,TGCGCCAGCAGCCAGGGGCCTAGCGGAAACACCGGGGAGCTGTTTTTT
TRBJ1-1,TRBV12-3/TRBV12-4,NA,NA,CASSLESLEAFF,TGTGCCAGCAGTTTAGAGTCACTGGAAGCTTTCTTT
TRBJ2-2,TRBV30,NA,NA,CAWSRNTGELFF,TGTGCCTGGAGCAGAAACACCGGGGAGCTGTTTTTT
TRBJ1-3,TRBV9,NA,NA,CASSVGGTGNTIYF,TGTGCCAGCAGCGTAGGAGGGACTGGAAACACCATATATTTT
TRBJ2-2,TRBV5-1,NA,NA,CASSLGQSNTGELFF,TGCGCCAGCAGCCTAGGACAGAGTAACACCGGGGAGCTGTTTTTT
TRBJ1-6,TRBV27,NA,NA,CASSLIGTGTYNSPLHF,TGTGCCAGCAGCCTAATCGGAACAGGGACCTATAATTCACCCCTCCACTTT
TRBJ1-1,TRBV6-5,TRBD1,NA,CASSYGAGGSMAFF,TGTGCCAGCAGTTACGGGGCAGGGGGCTCGATGGCTTTCTTT
TRBJ1-2,TRBV2,NA,NA,CASTNAQGGYTF,TGTGCCAGCACCAACGCGCAGGGCGGCTACACCTTC
TRBJ2-7,TRBV2,NA,NA,CASSEWRDNEQYF,TGTGCCAGCAGTGAATGGCGGGATAACGAGCAGTACTTC
TRBJ1-3,TRBV3-1/TRBV3-2,NA,NA,CASSSDSSGNTIYF,TGTGCCAGCAGCTCCGACAGCTCTGGAAACACCATATATTTT
TRBJ2-5,TRBV27,NA,NA,CARPGREETQYF,TGTGCCAGGCCGGGCAGGGAAGAGACCCAGTACTTC
TRBJ1-2,TRBV6-2/TRBV6-3,NA,NA,CASSYSPDSTNYGYTF,TGTGCCAGCAGTTACTCGCCGGACAGCACTAACTATGGCTACACCTTC
TRBJ1-6,TRBV11-2,NA,once,CASRTPGRGNSPLHF,TGTGCCAGCAGAACCCCCGGTCGCGGAAATTCACCCCTCCACTTT
TRBJ2-1,TRBV4-1,TRBD2,once,CASSQPYLAGVYNEQFF,TGCGCCAGCAGCCAGCCGTATCTAGCGGGAGTCTACAATGAGCAGTTCTTC
TRBJ2-7,TRBV19,TRBD1,NA,CASSSGRGYEQYF,TGTGCCAGTAGTTCGGGCAGGGGGTACGAGCAGTACTTC
TRBJ2-3,TRBV2,TRBD1,NA,CASSERFGTGSTDTQYF,TGTGCCAGCAGTGAAAGGTTTGGGACAGGGAGCACAGATACGCAGTATTTT